The entry below describes one T cell receptor (beta chain). Seattle researchers signed up patients amid active infection and tracked them longitudinally. Original methodology: Estimation of nucleated cell counts relied on the amplification of reference gene primers. Here immunoSEQ multiplex PCR was the method, and the copy in TCRdb shows in-frame clones only, minus some. V and J calls and clone size are as listed in that table; D and trimming were resolved from the DNA. The repertoire includes a few hundred thousand clones, around 87% of them detected once, and around 1.9% sits in the top ten. The data stem from a study of blood T cell repertoires in COVID-19. Study-level background: Acute-phase and convalescent COVID-19 samples originated in the United States, Italy and Spain. The analysed material was cDNA or gDNA that came from T cells, B-cell-depleted T cells, or PBMCs.

Germline V gives CDR1 SGHNT, CDR2 YENEEA. The CDR3 length is 17 residues. The V and J ends lost 5 bases and 1 base, in that order; junction bases with no gene match: 8. Sample: peripheral blood. This clonotype was sampled from a woman in her sixties or seventies with COVID-19, enrolled during active disease. This sequence joins TRBV11-3 and TRBJ2-2; TRBD2 matches at 9 bases. The DNA for the CDR3 is TGTGCCAGCAGCGCCGCGGGAGGGCGGGGGAACACCGGGGAGCTGTTTTTT. Its translation is CASSAAGGRGNTGELFF.